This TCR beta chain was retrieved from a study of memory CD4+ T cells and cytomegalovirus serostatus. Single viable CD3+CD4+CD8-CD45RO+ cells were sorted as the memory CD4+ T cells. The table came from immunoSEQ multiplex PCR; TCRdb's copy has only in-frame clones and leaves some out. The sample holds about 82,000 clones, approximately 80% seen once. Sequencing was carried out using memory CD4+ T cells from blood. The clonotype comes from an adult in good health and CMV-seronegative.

The DNA for the CDR3 is TGCGCCAGCGGCGACTCTGGGCGCGGTACGCAGTATTTT. Encoded protein: CASGDSGRGTQYF. This chain connects TRBV5-1 to TRBJ2-3, with D unclear. This CDR3 spans 13 amino acids. Germline V gene sequence: CDR1 SGHRS, CDR2 YFSETQ. Trimming pared 7 bases from V and 8 bases from J, leaving 17 bases between. Together with reference TRBV5-1 and TRBJ2-3, the CDR3 gives the full variable domain: KAGVTQTPRYLIKTRGQQVTLSCSPISGHRSVSWYQQTPGQGLQFLFEYFSETQRNKGNFPGRFSGRQFSNSRSEMNVSTLELGDSALYLCASGDSGRGTQYFGPGTRLTVL.